The clone carrying this T cell receptor beta chain was recorded at least ten times. The antigen is undetermined. This sample was taken from a study of T cells in Graves' hyperthyroidism and ophthalmopathy. Reasons for excluding patients were uncontrolled infection, other autoimmune disease, pregnancy or lactation. Clinical symptoms, serum thyroxine and TRAb, thyroid ultrasound and orbital computed tomography were used for the diagnoses. The source of the PBMCs was over 8.5 ml of fresh peripheral blood. This CDR3 is 18 amino acids long. Looked up from germline, CDR1 is KGHDR and CDR2 is SFDVKD. V lost 4 bases and J lost 2; bases outside the gene matches: 14. Amplification yielded TCR beta CDR3 regions, with RNA transcripts as the source. Using the HTBI primer set, a first-round RT-PCR was run on the TCR CDR3. TCRdb redid the calling of the multiplex PCR reads with MiXCR, one entry per CDR3 protein. The repertoire holds some 600,000 distinct CDR3 sequences, with roughly 13% as singletons.

Notes on the study in general: Appearing also in blood were most of the thyroid clonotypes expanded above 0.001.

Sequencing input: blood. This TCR came from a woman aged 25 to 39 with Graves' hyperthyroidism that later progressed to Graves' ophthalmopathy. V and J are TRBV24-1 and TRBJ2-3; TRBD2 aligns across 7 bases. The CDR3 is CATSDVVGDYSYTDTQYF. As DNA, the CDR3 is TGTGCCACCAGTGACGTGGTCGGGGACTACTCATACACAGATACGCAGTATTTT.